This TCR beta chain was profiled in a study of human T cells and chemical hapten exposure. Time point of the sample: patch test 1, 2 weeks after DPC sensitization. Treatment of the sample: therapeutic diphenylcyclopropenone sensitization with weekly scalp DPC. MiXCR, run by TCRdb on the RACE reads, gives a single entry per CDR3 protein. Of around 110,000 distinct CDR3 sequences listed, about 12% are singletons. The material was whole blood, obtained in connection with sensitization to the hapten diphenylcyclopropenone (DPC). This clonotype was sampled from a woman in her 50s with alopecia areata. Some clones in this sample may be carry-over from other donors' samples.

The CDR3: CASSLSRTSYEQYF. CDR3 DNA sequence: TGTGCCAGCAGTTTATCAAGGACTAGCTACGAGCAGTACTTC. The genes are TRBV28 and TRBJ2-7, with 7 bases that match TRBD2. After removal of 1 base from V and 3 bases from J, the junction contained 3 bases not matched to a gene. The CDR3 runs 14 residues. Per germline, CDR1 MDHEN and CDR2 SYDVKM.